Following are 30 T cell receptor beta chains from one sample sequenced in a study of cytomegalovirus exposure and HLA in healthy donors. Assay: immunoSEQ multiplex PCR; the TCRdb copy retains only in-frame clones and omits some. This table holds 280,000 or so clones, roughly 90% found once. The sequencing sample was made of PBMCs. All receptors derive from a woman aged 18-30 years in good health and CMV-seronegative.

The CDR3 loop reads CASSVGDTNSPLHF. Written as DNA, the CDR3 is TGTGCCAGCAGCGTAGGGGACACAAATTCACCCCTCCACTTT. This chain joins TRBV9 and TRBJ1-6; TRBD1 might be the D (6 bases). Trimming stripped 0 bases from V and 7 bases from J, with 8 bases between. Germline V CDR1 and CDR2: SGDLS, YYNGEE. The CDR3 runs to 14 residues.

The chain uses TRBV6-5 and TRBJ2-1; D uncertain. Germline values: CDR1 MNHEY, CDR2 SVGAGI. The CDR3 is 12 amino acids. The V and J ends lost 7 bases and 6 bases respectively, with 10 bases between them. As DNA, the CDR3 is TGTGCCAGCACAAATTCAGGCAATGAGCAGTTCTTC. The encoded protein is CASTNSGNEQFF.

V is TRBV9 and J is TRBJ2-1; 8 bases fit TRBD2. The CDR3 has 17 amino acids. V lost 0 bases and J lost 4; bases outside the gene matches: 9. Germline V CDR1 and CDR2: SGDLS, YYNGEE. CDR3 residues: CASSVDFRGRTYNEQFF. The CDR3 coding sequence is TGTGCCAGCAGCGTAGATTTTCGCGGGAGGACATACAATGAGCAGTTCTTC.

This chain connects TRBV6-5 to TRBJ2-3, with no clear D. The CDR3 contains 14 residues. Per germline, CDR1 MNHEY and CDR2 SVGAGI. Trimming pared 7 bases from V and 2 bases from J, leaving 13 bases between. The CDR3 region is CASTPVRNTDTQYF. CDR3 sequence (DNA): TGTGCCAGCACCCCCGTGCGTAACACAGATACGCAGTATTTT.

This CDR3 reads CAISEVLAGGPGNEQFF. The CDR3 DNA follows: TGTGCCATCAGTGAAGTTTTAGCGGGAGGGCCAGGCAATGAGCAGTTCTTC. The chain employs TRBV10-3 and TRBJ2-1; 11 bases match TRBD2. Germline CDR1 is ENHRY and CDR2 is SYGVKD. The V segment lost 3 bases and the J segment 6 bases; nucleotides outside the gene matches: 10. This CDR3 has 17 residues.

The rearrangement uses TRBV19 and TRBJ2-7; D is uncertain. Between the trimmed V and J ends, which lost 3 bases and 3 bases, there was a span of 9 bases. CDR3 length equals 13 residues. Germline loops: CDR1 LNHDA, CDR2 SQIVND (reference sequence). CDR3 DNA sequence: TGTGCCAGTAGTATCAACAGCCTCTACGAGCAGTACTTC. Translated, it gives CASSINSLYEQYF.

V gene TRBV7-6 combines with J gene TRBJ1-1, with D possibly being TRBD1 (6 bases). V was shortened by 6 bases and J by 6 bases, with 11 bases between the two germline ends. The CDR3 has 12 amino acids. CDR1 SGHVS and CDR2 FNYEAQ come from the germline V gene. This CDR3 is CASSLQGSEAFF. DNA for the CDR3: TGTGCCAGCAGTTTACAGGGATCTGAAGCTTTCTTT.

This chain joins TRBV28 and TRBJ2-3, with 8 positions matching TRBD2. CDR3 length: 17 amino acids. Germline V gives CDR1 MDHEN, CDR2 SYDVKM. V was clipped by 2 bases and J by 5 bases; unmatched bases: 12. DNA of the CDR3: TGTGCCAGCAGTTTAACGGCTAGCGGGTTTAATCAAGATACGCAGTATTTT. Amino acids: CASSLTASGFNQDTQYF.

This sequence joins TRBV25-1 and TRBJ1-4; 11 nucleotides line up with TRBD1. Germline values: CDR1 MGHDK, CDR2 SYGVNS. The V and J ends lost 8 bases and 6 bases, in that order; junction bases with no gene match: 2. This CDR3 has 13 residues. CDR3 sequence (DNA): TGTGCCAGCGGACAGGGGGCGGATGAAAAACTGTTTTTT. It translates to CASGQGADEKLFF.

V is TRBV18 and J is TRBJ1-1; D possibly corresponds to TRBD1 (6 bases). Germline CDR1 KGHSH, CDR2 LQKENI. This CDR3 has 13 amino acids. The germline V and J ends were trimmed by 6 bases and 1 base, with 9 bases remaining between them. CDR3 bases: TGTGCCAGCTCCCTGGGACAGAACACTGAAGCTTTCTTT. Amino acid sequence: CASSLGQNTEAFF. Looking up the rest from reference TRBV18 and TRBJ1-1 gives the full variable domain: NAGVMQNPRHLVRRRGQEARLRCSPMKGHSHVYWYRQLPEEGLKFMVYLQKENIIDESGMPKERFSAEFPKEGPSILRIQQVVRGDSAAYFCASSLGQNTEAFFGQGTRLTVV.

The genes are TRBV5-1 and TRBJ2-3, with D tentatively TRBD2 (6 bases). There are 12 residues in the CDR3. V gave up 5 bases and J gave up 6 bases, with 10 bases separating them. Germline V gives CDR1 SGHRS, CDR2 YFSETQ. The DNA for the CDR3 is TGCGCCAGCAGTCGGAGGGAGGATACGCAGTATTTT. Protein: CASSRREDTQYF. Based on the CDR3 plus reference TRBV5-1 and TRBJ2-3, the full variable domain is KAGVTQTPRYLIKTRGQQVTLSCSPISGHRSVSWYQQTPGQGLQFLFEYFSETQRNKGNFPGRFSGRQFSNSRSEMNVSTLELGDSALYLCASSRREDTQYFGPGTRLTVL.

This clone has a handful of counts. As DNA, the CDR3 is TGTGCCAGCAGTGCTTTCCAGGGGGGATACGAGCAGTACTTC. This gives the protein CASSAFQGGYEQYF. The V call is TRBV6-1, the J call TRBJ2-7; a weak D match, TRBD1 (7 bases). The V and J ends lost 4 bases and 4 bases respectively, with 14 bases between them. Germline assignment: CDR1 MNHNS and CDR2 SASEGT. The CDR3 covers 14 residues.

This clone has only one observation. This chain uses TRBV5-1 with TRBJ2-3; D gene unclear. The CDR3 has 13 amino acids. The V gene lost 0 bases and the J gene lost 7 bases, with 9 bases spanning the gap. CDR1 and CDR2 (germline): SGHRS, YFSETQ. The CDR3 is CASSLDQRNTQYF. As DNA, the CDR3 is TGCGCCAGCAGCTTGGACCAGAGGAATACGCAGTATTTT.

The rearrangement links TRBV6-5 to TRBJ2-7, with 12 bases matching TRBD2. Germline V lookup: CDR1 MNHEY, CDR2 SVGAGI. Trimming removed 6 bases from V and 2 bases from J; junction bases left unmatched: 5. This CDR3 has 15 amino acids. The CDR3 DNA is TGTGCCAGCAGCCCGACTAGCGGGGGACCCTACGAGCAGTACTTC. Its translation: CASSPTSGGPYEQYF.

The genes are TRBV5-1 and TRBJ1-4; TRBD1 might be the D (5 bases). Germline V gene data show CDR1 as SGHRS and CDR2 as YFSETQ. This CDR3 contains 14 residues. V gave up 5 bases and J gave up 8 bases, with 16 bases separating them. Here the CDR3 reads CASSRAGGYEKLFF. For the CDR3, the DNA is TGCGCCAGCAGTCGGGCGGGGGGGTACGAAAAACTGTTTTTT. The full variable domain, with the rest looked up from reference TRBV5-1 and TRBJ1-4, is KAGVTQTPRYLIKTRGQQVTLSCSPISGHRSVSWYQQTPGQGLQFLFEYFSETQRNKGNFPGRFSGRQFSNSRSEMNVSTLELGDSALYLCASSRAGGYEKLFFGSGTQLSVL.

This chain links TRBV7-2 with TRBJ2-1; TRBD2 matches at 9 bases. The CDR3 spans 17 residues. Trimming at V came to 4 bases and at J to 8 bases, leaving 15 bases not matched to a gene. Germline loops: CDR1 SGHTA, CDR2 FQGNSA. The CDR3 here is CASSSARIAGVTDEQFF. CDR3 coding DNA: TGTGCCAGCAGCTCCGCCCGTATAGCGGGAGTGACCGATGAGCAGTTCTTC.

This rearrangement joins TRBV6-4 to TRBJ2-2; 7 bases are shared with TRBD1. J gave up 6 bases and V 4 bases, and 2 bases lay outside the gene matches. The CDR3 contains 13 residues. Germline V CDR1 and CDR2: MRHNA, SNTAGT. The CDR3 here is CASSVGGAGELFF. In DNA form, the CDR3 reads TGTGCCAGCAGTGTAGGGGGCGCCGGGGAGCTGTTTTTT.

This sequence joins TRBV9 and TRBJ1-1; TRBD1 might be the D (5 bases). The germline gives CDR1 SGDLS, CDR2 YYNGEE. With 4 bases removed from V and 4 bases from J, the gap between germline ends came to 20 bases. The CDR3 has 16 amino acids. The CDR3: CASSPGGVSRITEAFF. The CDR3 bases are TGTGCCAGCAGCCCCGGGGGGGTGTCCCGCATCACTGAAGCTTTCTTT.

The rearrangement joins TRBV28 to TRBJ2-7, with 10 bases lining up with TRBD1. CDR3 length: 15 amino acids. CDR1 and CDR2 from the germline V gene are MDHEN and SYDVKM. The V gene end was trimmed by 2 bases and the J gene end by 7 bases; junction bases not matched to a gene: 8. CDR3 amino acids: CASSLTRQGAWEQYF. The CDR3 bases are TGTGCCAGCAGTTTAACCCGACAGGGGGCTTGGGAGCAGTACTTC.

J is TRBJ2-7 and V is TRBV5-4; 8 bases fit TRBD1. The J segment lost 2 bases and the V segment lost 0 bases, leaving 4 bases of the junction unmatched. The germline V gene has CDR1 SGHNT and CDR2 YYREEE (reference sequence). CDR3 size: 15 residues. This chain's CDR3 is CASSLGGQVTYEQYF. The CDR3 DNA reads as TGTGCCAGCAGCTTGGGGGGACAGGTGACCTACGAGCAGTACTTC.

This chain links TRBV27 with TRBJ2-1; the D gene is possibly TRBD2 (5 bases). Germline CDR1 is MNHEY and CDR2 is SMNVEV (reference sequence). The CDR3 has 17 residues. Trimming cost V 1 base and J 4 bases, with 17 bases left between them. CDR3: CASSLFGLSRGYNEQFF. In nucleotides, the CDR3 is TGTGCCAGCAGTTTATTCGGACTCTCAAGAGGGTACAATGAGCAGTTCTTC.

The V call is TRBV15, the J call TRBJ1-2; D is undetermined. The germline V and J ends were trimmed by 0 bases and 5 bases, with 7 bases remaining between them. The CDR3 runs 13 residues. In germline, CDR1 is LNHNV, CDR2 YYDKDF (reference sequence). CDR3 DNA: TGTGCCACCAGCAGAGACGGACTTTATGGCTACACCTTC. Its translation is CATSRDGLYGYTF.

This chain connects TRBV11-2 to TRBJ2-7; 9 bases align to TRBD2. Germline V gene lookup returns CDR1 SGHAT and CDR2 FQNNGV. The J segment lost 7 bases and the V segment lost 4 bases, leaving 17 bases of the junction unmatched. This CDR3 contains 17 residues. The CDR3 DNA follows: TGTGCCAGCAGCTATGGGGCGAGCGGGGGGCGACATTCGGAGCAGTACTTC. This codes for CASSYGASGGRHSEQYF. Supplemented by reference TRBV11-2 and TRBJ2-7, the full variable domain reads EAGVAQSPRYKIIEKRQSVAFWCNPISGHATLYWYQQILGQGPKLLIQFQNNGVVDDSQLPKDRFSAERLKGVDSTLKIQPAKLEDSAVYLCASSYGASGGRHSEQYFGPGTRLTVT.

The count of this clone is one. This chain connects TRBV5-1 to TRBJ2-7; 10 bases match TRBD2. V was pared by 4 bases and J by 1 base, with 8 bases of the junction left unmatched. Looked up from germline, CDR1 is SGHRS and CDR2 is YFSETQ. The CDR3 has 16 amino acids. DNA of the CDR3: TGCGCCAGCAGCCCGAGAGCGGGAGGGGCTTCCTACGAGCAGTACTTC. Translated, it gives CASSPRAGGASYEQYF.

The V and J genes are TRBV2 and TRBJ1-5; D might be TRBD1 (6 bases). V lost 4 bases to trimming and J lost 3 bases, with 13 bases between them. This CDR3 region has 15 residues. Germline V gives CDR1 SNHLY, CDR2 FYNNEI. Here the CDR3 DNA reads TGTGCCAGCAGTGGAGAGACAGGTATCAATCAGCCCCAGCATTTT. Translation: CASSGETGINQPQHF.

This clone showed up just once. DNA for the CDR3: TGTGCCAGCAGCTTAGTTCGGGCAGGGAAAGCTTTCTTT. It yields the protein CASSLVRAGKAFF. The chain is built from TRBV11-2 and TRBJ1-1, with D perhaps matching TRBD1 (5 bases). Trimming cost V 1 base and J 9 bases, with 12 bases left between them. The V gene's germline CDR1 is SGHAT and CDR2 FQNNGV. CDR3 length: 13 amino acids.

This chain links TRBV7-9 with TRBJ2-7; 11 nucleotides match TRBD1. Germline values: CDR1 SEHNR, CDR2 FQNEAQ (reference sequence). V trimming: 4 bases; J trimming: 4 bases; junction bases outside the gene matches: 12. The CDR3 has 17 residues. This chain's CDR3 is CASSSRERTGGGYEQYF. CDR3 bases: TGTGCCAGCAGCTCCAGAGAACGGACAGGGGGCGGGTACGAGCAGTACTTC.

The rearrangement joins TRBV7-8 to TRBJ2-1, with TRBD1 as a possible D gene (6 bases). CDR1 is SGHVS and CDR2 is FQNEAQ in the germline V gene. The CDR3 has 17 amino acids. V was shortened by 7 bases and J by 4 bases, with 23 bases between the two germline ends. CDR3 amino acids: CASTWGKERGLYNEQFF. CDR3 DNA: TGTGCCAGCACCTGGGGCAAAGAGAGGGGGTTATACAATGAGCAGTTCTTC.

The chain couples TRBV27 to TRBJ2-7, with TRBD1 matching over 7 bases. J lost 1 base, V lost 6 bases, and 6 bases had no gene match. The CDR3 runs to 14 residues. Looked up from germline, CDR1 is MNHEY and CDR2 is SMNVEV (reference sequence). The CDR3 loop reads CASRRDRVSYEQYF. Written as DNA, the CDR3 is TGTGCCAGCAGACGTGACAGGGTATCCTACGAGCAGTACTTC.

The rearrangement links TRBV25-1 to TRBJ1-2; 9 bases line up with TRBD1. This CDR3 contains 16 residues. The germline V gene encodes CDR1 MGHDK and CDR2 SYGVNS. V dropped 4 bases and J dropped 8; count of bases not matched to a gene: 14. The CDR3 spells CASSGPRDREIKGYTF. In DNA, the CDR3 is TGTGCCAGCAGTGGACCCCGGGACAGGGAAATAAAGGGCTACACCTTC.